This T cell receptor beta chain was observed in a study of blood T cell repertoires in COVID-19 (dated by TCRdb to the early 2020s). Regarding the research as a whole: Collaborator samples came from the United States, Italy and Spain and covered acute and convalescent phases of COVID-19. The material from the prospective study consisted of cDNA or gDNA derived from T cells, B-cell-depleted T cells, or PBMCs. Subjects who had been exposed to COVID-19, were actively infected with it, or had recovered from it provided the deeply sampled blood TCRbeta repertoires that made up the dataset. The repertoires were released in a freely available public database meant as a resource for research on the immune response to SARS-CoV-2. The samples were drawn from two sources: the first 160 participants of the ongoing ImmuneRACE study, and over 1,000 subjects contributed by 6 global collaborators. Sample metadata almost always included a de-identified subject ID, COVID-19 status, age in years and sex. Where available, HLA class I and class II types were taken from metadata supplied by the sample provider and were not determined by assay-based typing.

V and J are trimmed by 6 bases and 2 bases, and the gene matches miss 3 bases of the junction. Including the terminal cysteine and phenylalanine, the CDR3 comprises 13 residues. Here the CDR3 DNA is all that survives: 39 bases in frame from base 1. The germline V gene (reference sequence) supplies CDR1 MNHEY and CDR2 SMNVEV. TCRbeta CDR3 regions were amplified from genomic DNA by means of the immunoSEQ Assay, a bias-controlled multiplex PCR. The study's processing was this. The number of nucleated cells in each sample was estimated by amplification of reference gene primers within the assay. Sequence reads were collapsed and filtered to measure the absolute abundance of every unique TCRbeta CDR3 rearrangement. For each sample, productive Simpson clonality was calculated by taking the square root of Simpson's diversity index across productive rearrangements. TCRdb limited this immuneACCESS table to in-frame rearrangements with V and J called. A share of clones is missing; checked studies link under half to unresolved V genes, and the rest is unexplained. The V and J calls and clone size are taken from that table; D and trimming were inferred from the DNA. The table for this sample lists about 270,000 clones; approximately 91% of them were counted only once. Jointly, the top ten make up over 2% of the sample.

Broader findings and caveats from the paper: Clinical and demographic metadata were provided uncurated, with the amount varying by source and participant.

A word on this clone: Its recognized antigen is unknown. No base qualities exist here, and no much larger clone lies one base off it.

Enrolling through a virtual design, the prospective study's participants ranged in age from roughly 18 to 89 years and lived across around 25 United States geographic areas. In the prospective study, cohorts were assigned on the basis of participant-reported clinical history obtained from a screening survey and a study questionnaire. Mobile phlebotomists in the prospective study collected whole blood, serum and a nasopharyngeal or oropharyngeal swab from every participant. Additional blood draws and questionnaires over an approximately two-month period could optionally be provided by prospective study participants. Blood samples from the prospective study were shipped frozen or at room temperature prior to DNA extraction.

This clonotype originated in a woman aged 40 to 50 with acute COVID-19. The chain uses TRBV27 and TRBJ2-5, with 7 bases matching TRBD1. Sequences were obtained from PBMCs or T cells enriched from blood (not recorded which). The DNA sequence is as follows: TGTGCCAGCAGAAGGACAGGACAAGAGACCCAGTACTTC. Translated, this is CASRRTGQETQYF.